Following are 27 T cell receptor beta chains from one sample sequenced in a study of Graves' ophthalmopathy and Graves' hyperthyroidism. The TCR beta CDR3 regions underwent amplification from RNA transcripts. An opening RT-PCR round employed HTBI primers and preceded a second-round multiplex PCR. One entry per CDR3 protein, called by TCRdb with MiXCR from the multiplex PCR reads. The sample has a few hundred thousand distinct CDR3 sequences, over 15% seen once. The material sequenced was peripheral blood. The receptor source for this set is a young woman with stable Graves' hyperthyroidism.

This clonotype was found many times. The V and J genes are TRBV15 and TRBJ1-1, with no clear D. The CDR3 extends over 13 amino acids. Germline CDR1 and CDR2: LNHNV and YYDKDF (reference sequence). Trimming took off 5 bases at V and 4 bases at J, with 11 bases between the two ends. The CDR3 sequence: CATSGQSGTEAFF. In nucleotides, the CDR3 is TGTGCCACCAGCGGGCAGAGTGGCACTGAAGCTTTCTTT.

This clonotype has a handful of counts. The chain employs TRBV3-1 and TRBJ2-7; no clear D. Trimming pared 0 bases from V and 3 bases from J, leaving 6 bases between. This CDR3 has 13 amino acids. The germline gives CDR1 LGHDT, CDR2 YNNKEL (reference sequence). CDR3 nucleotide sequence: TGTGCCAGCAGCCAAGACAGATACTACGAGCAGTACTTC. Its translation: CASSQDRYYEQYF.

The rearrangement joins TRBV2 to TRBJ2-2; either TRBD1 or TRBD2 may fit D (5 bases each). V lost 3 bases to trimming and J lost 2 bases, with 7 bases between them. Germline CDR1 and CDR2: SNHLY and FYNNEI. The CDR3 has 14 residues. CDR3 nucleotide sequence: TGTGCCAGCAGTGATGGGGGTAACACCGGGGAGCTGTTTTTT. Translating gives CASSDGGNTGELFF.

This clonotype was seen a few times. This chain uses TRBV9 with TRBJ1-3; possibly TRBD1 for D (5 bases). Germline assignment: CDR1 SGDLS and CDR2 YYNGEE. The CDR3 is 15 residues long. V was shortened by 1 base and J by 2 bases, with 10 bases between the two germline ends. The CDR3 loop reads CASSVSGSPGNTIYF. The CDR3 DNA sequence: TGTGCCAGCAGCGTATCAGGGAGCCCTGGAAACACCATATATTTT. Full variable domain (remainder filled in from reference TRBV9 and TRBJ1-3): DSGVTQTPKHLITATGQRVTLRCSPRSGDLSVYWYQQSLDQGLQFLIQYYNGEERAKGNILERFSAQQFPDLHSELNLSSLELGDSALYFCASSVSGSPGNTIYFGEGSWLTVV.

This clonotype came up many times. The gene calls are TRBV2 and TRBJ1-5, with TRBD1 identical over 8 bases. The V gene end was trimmed by 6 bases and the J gene end by 0 bases; junction bases not matched to a gene: 7. The CDR3 is 16 residues long. Germline assignment: CDR1 SNHLY and CDR2 FYNNEI. CDR3 in amino acids: CASRTDRAYSNQPQHF. The CDR3 DNA reads TGTGCCAGCAGGACGGACAGGGCCTATAGCAATCAGCCCCAGCATTTT.

This clonotype was detected ten times or more. V gene TRBV29-1 combines with J gene TRBJ2-2; D unresolved. CDR3 length equals 11 residues. Germline CDR1 and CDR2: SQVTM and ANQGSEA. The germline V and J ends were trimmed by 4 bases and 4 bases, with 4 bases remaining between them. The CDR3 DNA reads TGCAGCGTTGGCAGCACCGGGGAGCTGTTTTTT. This encodes CSVGSTGELFF.

This clonotype came up many times. The chain recombines TRBV7-2 with TRBJ2-5; D remains unclear. The V gene's germline CDR1 is SGHTA and CDR2 FQGNSA. V lost 1 base to trimming and J lost 0 bases, with 9 bases between them. There are 15 residues in the CDR3. The chain's CDR3 is CASSLEQLYQETQYF. In DNA, the CDR3 is TGTGCCAGCAGCTTAGAGCAGCTCTACCAAGAGACCCAGTACTTC.

The chain recombines TRBV2 with TRBJ2-5, with TRBD2 matching 10 bases. This CDR3 has 17 amino acids. From germline, CDR1 is SNHLY and CDR2 FYNNEI. V shed 4 bases and J 3 bases; nucleotides not matched to a gene: 11. The CDR3 loop is CASSVVGSGGFKETQYF. As DNA, the CDR3 is TGTGCCAGCAGTGTAGTGGGTAGCGGGGGGTTTAAAGAGACCCAGTACTTC.

This clonotype has more than one count but fewer than ten. The CDR3 loop reads CSGMYSTQADTQYF. The DNA of the CDR3 is TGCAGTGGAATGTACAGCACGCAGGCAGATACGCAGTATTTT. V usage is TRBV20-1 and J usage is TRBJ2-3; D is ambiguous. CDR3 length: 14 residues. Trimming removed 7 bases from V and 4 bases from J, with 18 bases in between. CDR1 and CDR2 from the germline V gene are DFQATT and SNEGSKA (reference sequence).

This clonotype was seen only a few times. This may come from a read error, since a much larger clone is one base off. This rearrangement joins TRBV6-1 to TRBJ2-5; D perhaps matches TRBD1 (7 bases). This CDR3 is built from 13 residues. Germline assignment: CDR1 MNHNS and CDR2 SASEGT. CDR3 coding DNA: TGTGCCAGCAGGGAGGGGGCGCGAGAGACCCGGTACTTC. Translating it yields CASREGARETRYF.

This clonotype occurred many times. The rearrangement uses TRBV27 and TRBJ1-1; D is perhaps TRBD1 (6 bases). This CDR3 spans 15 amino acids. Germline CDR1 is MNHEY and CDR2 is SMNVEV (reference sequence). The V gene lost 2 bases and the J gene lost 1 base, with 11 bases spanning the gap. The CDR3 region is CASSLPGTRNTEAFF. The CDR3 nucleotides are TGTGCCAGCAGTTTACCCGGGACAAGGAACACTGAAGCTTTCTTT.

The table lists this clonotype with many counts. CDR3 nucleotides: TGTGCCAGCAGTCCGCGGGACAGCCAAGAAGCTTTCTTT. This translates into CASSPRDSQEAFF. The V gene is TRBV12-3 or TRBV12-4, the J gene TRBJ1-1; 7 nucleotides match TRBD1. This CDR3 region has 13 residues. V dropped 5 bases and J dropped 8; count of bases not matched to a gene: 8.

The V call is TRBV12-3 or TRBV12-4, the J call TRBJ1-1; 11 bases map to TRBD1. J lost 0 bases, V lost 5 bases, and 8 bases had no gene match. CDR3 length: 17 residues. The CDR3: CASSPGTGGNMNTEAFF. The CDR3 coding sequence is TGTGCCAGCAGTCCCGGGACAGGGGGAAACATGAACACTGAAGCTTTCTTT.

This clonotype was counted ten times or more. J is TRBJ2-5 and V is TRBV7-2; a weak D match, TRBD2 (5 bases). The CDR3 is 15 amino acids. V gave up 5 bases and J gave up 4 bases, with 17 bases separating them. Germline V gene lookup returns CDR1 SGHTA and CDR2 FQGNSA. CDR3 amino acids: CASSRGSYKAETQYF. The CDR3 nucleotides are TGTGCCAGCAGCCGAGGGTCGTATAAGGCAGAGACCCAGTACTTC. Filled out from reference TRBV7-2 and TRBJ2-5, the complete variable domain reads GAGVSQSPSNKVTEKGKDVELRCDPISGHTALYWYRQSLGQGLEFLIYFQGNSAPDKSGLPSDRFSAERTGGSVSTLTIQRTQQEDSAVYLCASSRGSYKAETQYFGPGTRLLVL.

The gene calls are TRBV6-1 and TRBJ1-5, with no clear D. Per germline, CDR1 MNHNS and CDR2 SASEGT. V lost 6 bases to trimming and J lost 4 bases, with 10 bases between them. This CDR3 is built from 13 residues. The chain's CDR3 is CASRMGPNQPQHF. The DNA of the CDR3 is TGTGCCAGCAGAATGGGTCCTAATCAGCCCCAGCATTTT.

In this sample, this clonotype turned up many times. The V gene is TRBV20-1, the J gene TRBJ1-2, with D perhaps TRBD1 (5 bases). Germline V gives CDR1 DFQATT, CDR2 SNEGSKA (reference sequence). V lost 4 bases to trimming and J lost 8 bases, with 11 bases between them. The length of the CDR3 is 11 residues. CDR3 bases: TGCAGTGCTAAAATGGGGGTCGGCTACACCTTC. The encoded protein is CSAKMGVGYTF.

The sample holds many counts of this clonotype. The chain is built from TRBV11-2 and TRBJ2-5; 14 bases align to TRBD2. Germline loops: CDR1 SGHAT, CDR2 FQNNGV. With V trimmed by 3 bases and J by 3 bases, 6 bases remained unmatched. The CDR3 length is 17 residues. As DNA, the CDR3 is TGTGCCAGCAGCTTTAACCCGGGACTAGCGGGGGAAGAGACCCAGTACTTC. This codes for CASSFNPGLAGEETQYF.

This sequence joins TRBV5-1 and TRBJ2-2; possible D gene TRBD2, 6 bases. CDR1 SGHRS and CDR2 YFSETQ come from the germline V gene. The CDR3 runs 16 residues. V was pared by 0 bases and J by 5 bases, with 14 bases between. The CDR3 loop reads CASSLGPGRSTGELFF. CDR3 coding DNA: TGCGCCAGCAGCTTGGGGCCGGGGAGGTCTACCGGGGAGCTGTTTTTT.

This clonotype was seen ten or more times. V usage is TRBV12-3 or TRBV12-4 and J usage is TRBJ2-5; D might be TRBD1 or TRBD2, each matching 5 bases. V gave up 5 bases and J gave up 7 bases, with 20 bases separating them. This CDR3 has 15 residues. For the CDR3, the DNA is TGTGCCAGCAGTATCCGGTGGGGGTATAGGGGGACCCAGTACTTC. Translated: CASSIRWGYRGTQYF.

In this sample, this clonotype turned up many times. The chain recombines TRBV7-8 with TRBJ1-5; D is perhaps TRBD1 (5 bases). This CDR3 region has 16 residues. Trimming cost V 1 base and J 5 bases, with 15 bases left between them. The germline gives CDR1 SGHVS, CDR2 FQNEAQ. The CDR3 DNA sequence: TGTGCCAGCAGCTTAGTTCCAGGGCTGGTCGATCAGCCCCAGCATTTT. It translates to CASSLVPGLVDQPQHF. The full variable domain, with the rest looked up from reference TRBV7-8 and TRBJ1-5, is GAGVSQSPRYKVAKRGQDVALRCDPISGHVSLFWYQQALGQGPEFLTYFQNEAQLDKSGLPSDRFFAERPEGSVSTLKIQRTQQEDSAVYLCASSLVPGLVDQPQHFGDGTRLSIL.

This clonotype has a handful of counts. The chain recombines TRBV5-1 with TRBJ2-7, with 8 bases identical to TRBD1. Losses at the gene ends were 4 bases for V and 2 bases for J; bases not matched to a gene: 14. The CDR3 length is 17 residues. Germline values: CDR1 SGHRS, CDR2 YFSETQ. The CDR3 protein is CASSGQGTRRGAYEQYF. The CDR3 DNA is TGCGCCAGCAGCGGACAGGGTACACGAAGGGGAGCCTACGAGCAGTACTTC.

The genes are TRBV12-3 or TRBV12-4 and TRBJ1-1; a weak D match, TRBD1 (5 bases). With 2 bases removed from V and 7 bases from J, the gap between germline ends came to 11 bases. The CDR3 has 13 amino acids. The DNA for the CDR3 is TGTGCCAGCAGTTTATCAGGGCGTGGTGAAGCTTTCTTT. Amino acids: CASSLSGRGEAFF.

The chain employs TRBV12-3 or TRBV12-4 and TRBJ1-1; TRBD1 matches 7 bases. Unmatched junction bases numbered 5, after V lost 2 bases and J lost 8 bases. The length of the CDR3 is 13 residues. CDR3 coding DNA: TGTGCCAGCAGTTTAATGGGGGGACAGGAAGCTTTCTTT. This codes for CASSLMGGQEAFF.

The CDR3 protein is CASSLFRRGSYEQYF. The DNA of the CDR3 is TGTGCCAGCAGTTTATTCCGGAGGGGCTCCTACGAGCAGTACTTC. The chain links TRBV28 to TRBJ2-7; possible D gene TRBD2, 6 bases. From germline, CDR1 is MDHEN and CDR2 SYDVKM. This CDR3 contains 15 residues. Between the trimmed V and J ends, which lost 1 base and 0 bases, there was a span of 10 bases.

Ten or more counts support this clonotype. J is TRBJ1-2 and V is TRBV6-2 or TRBV6-3; a weak D match, TRBD1 (5 bases). The CDR3 is made up of 11 amino acids. V lost 2 bases, J lost 8 bases, and 6 bases lay in between. Germline-derived CDR1 and CDR2 are MNHEY and SVGEGT. The CDR3 loop reads CASSYDSGYTF. DNA of the CDR3: TGTGCCAGCAGTTACGACAGCGGCTACACCTTC.

Ten or more counts support this clonotype. The rearrangement joins TRBV28 to TRBJ2-7, with 7 bases identical to TRBD2. CDR1 MDHEN and CDR2 SYDVKM come from the germline V gene. Germline trimming cut 10 bases from V and 4 bases from J; bases unmatched to any gene: 13. The length of the CDR3 is 14 residues. In DNA form, the CDR3 reads TGTGCCACCCCTCCGAGCGGGGTGTTTTACGAGCAGTACTTC. Its protein product is CATPPSGVFYEQYF.

In its sample, this clonotype was seen many times. In nucleotides, the CDR3 is TGCAGCGTCGCCGACGAGTATAGCAATCAGCCCCAGCATTTT. Amino acid sequence: CSVADEYSNQPQHF. The V call is TRBV29-1, the J call TRBJ1-5; D is unresolved. Deletions cut 6 bases from V and 0 bases from J, with 12 bases between. This CDR3 has 14 residues. CDR1 is SQVTM, CDR2 ANQGSEA, per germline.